This T cell receptor beta chain came from a study of spatial heterogeneity in lung cancer. The CDR3 totals 13 residues. V shed 9 bases and J 7 bases; nucleotides not matched to a gene: 8. Per germline, CDR1 MDHEN and CDR2 SYDVKM. Indicated time point: sample taken at primary tumor resection. Whole RNA from tumor, nontumor lung or frozen PBMC was sequenced unsorted. This clonotype was recorded many times. This beta chain is an unintended read in a library built for alpha chains; its size means little. TCRdb used MiXCR to reprocess the 5' RACE reads, holding one entry per CDR3 protein. The sample contains approximately 13,000 distinct CDR3 sequences, approximately 5% of which appear only once.

The sequence was collected from a human donor with early-stage non-small cell lung cancer. The genes are TRBV28 and TRBJ1-2; 10 positions match TRBD1. The specimen was lung tumor tissue, collected at surgery. CDR3 in DNA: TGTGCCAGTTTTTTGACAGGGGGCCGTGGCTACACCTTC. It specifies CASFLTGGRGYTF.